Many counts were recorded for the clone carrying this T cell receptor beta chain. Antigen: not known. The germline gives CDR1 SGHDN, CDR2 FVKESK. V dropped 4 bases and J dropped 3 bases, with 18 bases sitting between them. The CDR3 length is 16 residues. The time point is: newly diagnosed GD, antithyroid drugs for less than 3 months. The TCR library used RNA extracted from PBMCs. iRepertoire HTBI primers and Arm-PCR of CDR3 regions built TCR beta libraries. TCRdb redid the calling of the multiplex PCR reads with MiXCR, one entry per CDR3 protein. Found here are around 470,000 distinct CDR3 sequences, approximately 14% of them singletons; the top ten hold more than 15%. These data originate in a study of regulatory T cells in long-lasting Graves disease. Study results and caveats: It was possible that the small sample size reduced accuracy.

These data were likewise used in another study, on T cells in Graves' hyperthyroidism and ophthalmopathy. That paper states: The study used the HTBI primer set for a first-round RT-PCR of the TCR CDR3.

The source is a woman aged 45 to 65 with Graves disease. J is TRBJ1-1 and V is TRBV14; perhaps TRBD1 as D (5 bases). Sequencing used peripheral blood mononuclear cells (PBMCs), obtained at new diagnosis, from a patient treated with antithyroid drugs. CDR3 DNA: TGTGCCAGCAGCCCACCGGGACCGCTCCAGGACACTGAAGCTTTCTTT. Its translation: CASSPPGPLQDTEAFF.